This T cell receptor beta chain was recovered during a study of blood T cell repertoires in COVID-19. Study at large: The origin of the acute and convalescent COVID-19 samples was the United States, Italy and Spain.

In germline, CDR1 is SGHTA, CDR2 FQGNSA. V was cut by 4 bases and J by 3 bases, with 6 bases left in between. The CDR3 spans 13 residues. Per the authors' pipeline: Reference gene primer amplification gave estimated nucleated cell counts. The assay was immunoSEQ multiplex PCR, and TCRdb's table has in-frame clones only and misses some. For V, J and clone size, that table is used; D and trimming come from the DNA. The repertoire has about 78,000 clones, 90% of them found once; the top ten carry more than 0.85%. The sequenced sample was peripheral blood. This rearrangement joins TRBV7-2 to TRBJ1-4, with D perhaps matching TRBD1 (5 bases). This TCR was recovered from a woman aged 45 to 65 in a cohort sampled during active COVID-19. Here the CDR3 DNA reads TGTGCCAGCAGCTGGGGGGCTAATGAAAAACTGTTTTTT. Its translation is CASSWGANEKLFF. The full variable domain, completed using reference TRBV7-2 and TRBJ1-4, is GAGVSQSPSNKVTEKGKDVELRCDPISGHTALYWYRQSLGQGLEFLIYFQGNSAPDKSGLPSDRFSAERTGGSVSTLTIQRTQQEDSAVYLCASSWGANEKLFFGSGTQLSVL.